This TCR beta chain was obtained from a study of T cells in Graves' hyperthyroidism and ophthalmopathy. There were TCR beta CDR3 regions amplified from RNA transcripts. During a first-round RT-PCR of the TCR CDR3, the HTBI primer set was used. TCRdb re-analysed the multiplex PCR reads in MiXCR, keeping a single row per CDR3 protein. Among 550,000 to 600,000 distinct CDR3 sequences listed, approximately 14% were seen once. Together with thyroid ultrasound, orbital computed tomography, serum thyroxine and TRAb, clinical symptoms were used for diagnoses. This sample holds PBMCs from 9.5 to 10 ml fresh peripheral blood. Looked up from germline, CDR1 is SEHNR and CDR2 is FQNEAQ (reference sequence). The CDR3 has 17 residues. The V gene end was trimmed by 1 base and the J gene end by 1 base; junction bases not matched to a gene: 2.

This rearrangement joins TRBV7-9 to TRBJ2-2; 11 bases are shared with TRBD2. The TCR sequence derives from a woman under 30 with Graves' ophthalmopathy. Sequencing was carried out using blood. CDR3 sequence: CASSLEGLAGNTGELFF. Written as DNA, the CDR3 is TGTGCCAGCAGCTTAGAAGGACTAGCGGGGAACACCGGGGAGCTGTTTTTT. Full variable domain (remainder filled in from reference TRBV7-9 and TRBJ2-2): DTGVSQNPRHKITKRGQNVTFRCDPISEHNRLYWYRQTLGQGPEFLTYFQNEAQLEKSRLLSDRFSAERPKGSFSTLEIQRTEQGDSAMYLCASSLEGLAGNTGELFFGEGSRLTVL.